These T cell receptor beta chains were read from a single sample in a study of long-term antiretroviral therapy in people with HIV. Sequencing was performed with immunoSEQ multiplex PCR; in TCRdb, only in-frame clones are kept and a portion is missing. The sample consists of thousands of clones, around three quarters of them appearing once. Material: unsorted PBMCs, obtained about 0.9 years before starting antiretroviral therapy. The receptor source for this set is a man aged 35 to 55 with HIV. CDR3s include the opening cysteine and the closing phenylalanine or tryptophan. D genes are given only for firm matches. Clone size is stated in some rows and not others, as once, few, many or a class when expanded.

clone_size j_call v_call d_call cdr3_aa cdr3_nt
. TRBJ1-1 TRBV27 . CASSLGAEAFF TGTGCCAGCAGTTTAGGGGCTGAAGCTTTCTTT
. TRBJ2-1 TRBV6-4 . CASSEDSSTPAGEQFF TGTGCCAGCAGTGAGGACAGCTCTACTCCCGCCGGTGAGCAGTTCTTC
. TRBJ1-4 TRBV5-6 . CASSLDSTNEKLFF TGTGCCAGCAGCTTAGACAGCACTAATGAAAAACTGTTTTTT
. TRBJ2-7 TRBV7-9 . CASRDGAYEQYF TGTGCCAGCAGGGACGGGGCCTACGAGCAGTACTTC
. TRBJ1-1 TRBV21-1 . CASSPTSWGSTEAFF TGTGCCAGCAGTCCCACCTCGTGGGGATCCACTGAAGCTTTCTTT
. TRBJ2-3 TRBV15 TRBD2 CATSGGLAGGTQYF TGTGCCACCAGCGGAGGACTAGCGGGGGGTACGCAGTATTTT
. TRBJ1-6 TRBV28 . CASRKGGWSPLHF TGTGCCAGCAGGAAAGGCGGGTGGTCACCCCTCCACTTT
. TRBJ2-7 TRBV7-3 . CASSPGTGAEEQYF TGTGCCAGCAGTCCCGGGACGGGAGCGGAGGAGCAGTACTTC
few TRBJ1-6 TRBV5-1 TRBD1 CASSLTGVNSPLHF TGCGCCAGCAGCTTGACAGGGGTAAATTCACCCCTCCACTTT
once TRBJ2-2 TRBV7-9 . CASSLVGEYTGELFF TGTGCCAGCAGCTTAGTAGGGGAGTACACCGGGGAGCTGTTTTTT
. TRBJ2-5 TRBV30 TRBD2 CAWSVSSGGQETQYF TGTGCCTGGAGTGTTTCTAGCGGGGGACAAGAGACCCAGTACTTC
. TRBJ2-1 TRBV27 . CASSIQRADNEQFF TGTGCCAGCAGCATACAGCGGGCGGACAATGAGCAGTTCTTC
few TRBJ1-4 TRBV11-2 TRBD1 CASIDRAHGEKLFF TGTGCCAGCATCGACAGGGCCCACGGTGAAAAACTGTTTTTT
. TRBJ1-5 TRBV27 . CASSPQGIQPQHF TGTGCCAGCAGTCCTCAGGGGATTCAGCCCCAGCATTTT
. TRBJ2-2 TRBV2 TRBD1 CASSGTGMTGELFF TGTGCCAGCAGTGGGACAGGGATGACCGGGGAGCTGTTTTTT
. TRBJ1-2 TRBV5-1 TRBD1 CASSSQTGNYGYTF TGCGCCAGCAGCTCCCAGACAGGGAACTATGGCTACACCTTC
. TRBJ2-4 TRBV5-5 TRBD1 CASSLLFGTGDIQYF TGTGCCAGCAGCTTGTTGTTTGGGACAGGGGACATTCAGTACTTC
. TRBJ2-3 TRBV7-3 TRBD2 CASSLTSGGPDTQYF TGTGCCAGCAGCTTGACTAGCGGGGGACCAGATACGCAGTATTTT
few TRBJ1-2 TRBV30 . CAWIGQIYGYTF TGTGCCTGGATTGGACAGATCTATGGCTACACCTTC
. TRBJ2-7 TRBV5-1 TRBD2 CASSAGLAGFEQYF TGCGCCAGCAGCGCGGGACTAGCGGGCTTCGAGCAGTACTTC
. TRBJ1-2 TRBV7-9 . CASSLIGGHDYGYTF TGTGCCAGCAGCTTAATAGGGGGGCACGACTATGGCTACACCTTC
. TRBJ2-1 TRBV15 TRBD2 CATSTSGVNEQFF TGTGCCACCAGCACTAGCGGGGTTAATGAGCAGTTCTTC
few TRBJ2-3 TRBV7-9 TRBD1 CASSDDRTGGSDTQYF TGCGCCAGCAGCGACGATAGGACAGGGGGATCAGATACGCAGTATTTT
. TRBJ2-3 TRBV27 TRBD2 CASSDTAGGRSLTQYF TGTGCCAGCAGTGATACAGCGGGGGGCCGGTCCCTTACGCAGTATTTT
. TRBJ2-7 TRBV5-1 . CASSEGGGYEQYF TGCGCCAGCAGCGAGGGTGGGGGCTACGAGCAGTACTTC
once TRBJ1-2 TRBV14 . CASSHPGQSIYGYTF TGTGCCAGCAGCCACCCTGGACAATCAATCTATGGCTACACCTTC
few TRBJ2-7 TRBV2 TRBD1 CASSEGQAFSYEQYF TGTGCCAGCAGTGAGGGACAGGCATTCTCCTACGAGCAGTACTTC
few TRBJ1-4 TRBV30 . CAWSVVAGEKLFF TGTGCCTGGAGTGTCGTGGCTGGGGAAAAACTGTTTTTT
. TRBJ1-2 TRBV27 TRBD1 CASSLSTGTLYGYTF TGTGCCAGCAGTTTATCGACAGGGACCCTCTATGGCTACACCTTC
. TRBJ1-1 TRBV4-1 . CASSHERGTEAFF TGCGCCAGCAGCCATGAAAGGGGCACTGAAGCTTTCTTT
. TRBJ1-4 TRBV4-3 TRBD1 CASSQGGIGTADEKLFF TGCGCCAGCAGCCAAGGGGGAATCGGGACAGCCGATGAAAAACTGTTTTTT
medium-sized TRBJ2-3 TRBV19 TRBD2 CASSMGGEDTQYF TGTGCCAGTAGTATGGGGGGGGAAGATACGCAGTATTTT
. TRBJ2-7 TRBV27 TRBD2 CASAPGTSGGTTYEQYF TGTGCCAGCGCCCCCGGGACTAGCGGGGGGACCACCTACGAGCAGTACTTC
. TRBJ2-3 TRBV10-3 . CAISETGTGPRTDTQYF TGTGCCATCAGTGAGACAGGGACGGGACCCCGCACAGATACGCAGTATTTT
. TRBJ1-1 TRBV5-4 TRBD1 CASSPPTGASTEAFF TGTGCCAGCAGCCCCCCGACAGGGGCGAGTACTGAAGCTTTCTTT
few TRBJ1-1 TRBV29-1 . CSVSALGGAFF TGCAGCGTTTCCGCTTTAGGTGGGGCTTTCTTT
. TRBJ1-1 TRBV5-4 . CASSEALNTEAFF TGTGCCAGCAGCGAGGCCTTGAACACTGAAGCTTTCTTT
. TRBJ1-5 TRBV2 . CASSDSSFNQPQHF TGTGCCAGCAGTGACAGCTCTTTCAATCAGCCCCAGCATTTT
. TRBJ2-3 TRBV5-8 TRBD2 CASSLGTSGGTDTQYF TGTGCCAGCAGCCTCGGGACTAGCGGGGGGACGGATACGCAGTATTTT
medium-sized TRBJ2-3 TRBV10-2 TRBD2 CASSESLAGYTDTQYF TGCGCCAGCAGTGAGTCGCTAGCGGGGTACACAGATACGCAGTATTTT
few TRBJ2-3 TRBV4-3 . CASSQVMGVDTQYF TGCGCCAGCAGCCAAGTTATGGGGGTAGATACGCAGTATTTT
once TRBJ1-5 TRBV6-1 . CASSELGKAQHF TGTGCCAGCAGTGAATTGGGGAAAGCCCAGCATTTT
few TRBJ1-2 TRBV29-1 . CSALVGGYTF TGCAGCGCCCTTGTTGGTGGCTACACCTTC